A selection of T cell receptor beta chains follows, all from one sample in a study of CD8+ T cells in alopecia areata. Only in-frame clones appear in the TCRdb table, and some are missing; sequencing was by immunoSEQ multiplex PCR. This table holds 110,000 to 150,000 clones, nearly 55% found once. The input for sequencing was CD8+ T cells sorted from blood, taken at week 4, from a patient treated with tofacitinib. The source of these receptors is a human donor with alopecia areata. Both conserved end residues are part of each CDR3. The D gene is left open where the match is weak. Clone size is not always given. Where it is, it says once, few, many or a class for expanded clones.

d_call j_call clone_size v_call cdr3_nt cdr3_aa
. TRBJ2-2 . TRBV30 TGTGCCCTGAGCGAGCGCCAGACCACCGGGGAGCTGTTTTTT CALSERQTTGELFF
. TRBJ2-7 . TRBV2 TGTGCGAGGAGGGGGAGAGGCTCCTACGAGCAGTACTTC CARRGRGSYEQYF
TRBD2 TRBJ2-1 few TRBV4-3 TGCGCCAGCAGCCAAGATCTCGCGGGGGGTTCCTACAATGAGCAGTTCTTC CASSQDLAGGSYNEQFF
. TRBJ1-2 few TRBV30 TGTGCCTGGAGTGTACCGGGGATTTCGGATGGCTACACCTTC CAWSVPGISDGYTF
. TRBJ2-1 many TRBV7-9 TGCGCCAGCAGCCAAAGATCGGGTTACAATGAGCAGTTCTTC CASSQRSGYNEQFF
TRBD1 TRBJ2-1 . TRBV2 TGTGCCAGCAGTGAAGTAGGTGGGCAGGGGGCTAATGAGCAGTTCTTC CASSEVGGQGANEQFF
TRBD1 TRBJ2-7 few TRBV10-3 TGTGCCATCAGTGAACCCGGACAGGGTGATCACGAGCAGTACTTC CAISEPGQGDHEQYF
TRBD2 TRBJ2-5 . TRBV5-1 TGCGCCAGCAGCTGGGGACTAGCGGGGGAAGAGACCCAGTACTTC CASSWGLAGEETQYF
TRBD1 TRBJ1-5 . TRBV5-6 TGTGCCAGCAGCAACGGACAGGCGATCAATCAGCCCCAGCATTTT CASSNGQAINQPQHF
. TRBJ2-7 . TRBV4-1 TGCGCCAGCAGCCAAAGTGGCAGCCTAGGCGAGCAGTACTTC CASSQSGSLGEQYF
TRBD1 TRBJ1-2 . TRBV5-1 TGCGCCAGCAGCCTTGGACAGGGGGCTGGCTACACCTTC CASSLGQGAGYTF
. TRBJ1-6 . TRBV7-2 TGTGCCAGCAGCTCCACCGACAGGCCCTATTATAATTCACCCCTCCACTTT CASSSTDRPYYNSPLHF
. TRBJ1-2 few TRBV4-2 TGTGCCAGCAGCCAAGTCCAGATTATCTATGGCTACACCTTC CASSQVQIIYGYTF
TRBD1 TRBJ2-5 . TRBV27 TGTGCCAGCGGACAGGGGTTCAAGTCCACCCAGTACTTC CASGQGFKSTQYF
TRBD1 TRBJ1-1 . TRBV27 TGTGCCAGCGGATGGACAGGGGACGGGGGCACTGAAGCTTTCTTT CASGWTGDGGTEAFF
. TRBJ2-2 few TRBV14 TGTGCCAGCAGCCAACGACCCCTAACCGGGGAGCTGTTTTTT CASSQRPLTGELFF
. TRBJ2-3 few TRBV11-2 TGTGCCAGCAGCTTACCGCGGGGAGGAACAGATACGCAGTATTTT CASSLPRGGTDTQYF
. TRBJ1-3 . TRBV7-9 TGTGCCAGCAGCCCACCTCAGGGAAACACCATATATTTT CASSPPQGNTIYF
. TRBJ2-5 few TRBV2 TGTGCCAGCAGTCATCTCGCGGGGCCCGACGGGGAAAAGGGCCAGTACTTC CASSHLAGPDGEKGQYF
. TRBJ2-5 few TRBV6-5 TGTGCCAGCAGAGGACAGCAAGAGACCCAGTACTTC CASRGQQETQYF